Reported below is one T cell receptor beta chain. The ends lost 6 bases at V and 3 bases at J; junction bases unmatched: 4. The germline V gene has CDR1 LNHDA and CDR2 SQIVND (reference sequence). This CDR3 is 13 amino acids long. Clones were sequenced by immunoSEQ multiplex PCR, and TCRdb holds only the in-frame ones, with some missing. Of approximately 150,000 clones in the sample, more than 60% were seen once. The data originate from a study of blood T cell repertoires in COVID-19. Study in general: PBMCs, B-cell-depleted T cells, or T cells were the source of the cDNA or gDNA that made up the material.

The clonotype was recovered from a man aged 45-65 years with acute or convalescent COVID-19. Material for sequencing was peripheral blood. The chain is built from TRBV19 and TRBJ2-7; 8 bases align to TRBD1. The CDR3 DNA follows: TGTGCCAGTAGCCATACAGGGGGCTACGAGCAGTACTTC. This sequence encodes CASSHTGGYEQYF.